Below are 30 T cell receptor beta chains sequenced from a single sample in a study of blood T cells in healthy people across ages. Sample-barcoded 5' priming and a J-beta primer mix drove a second PCR of roughly 6 to 12 cycles. TCRdb re-derived calls from the 5' RACE reads in MiXCR, one entry per CDR3 protein. This table holds about 1.1 million distinct CDR3 sequences, roughly two fifths found once. The sequenced sample was blood. Receptors originate from a man between 18 and 29 years old in good health.

The sample holds a few counts of this clonotype. The chain couples TRBV2 to TRBJ1-5; 7 bases fit TRBD1. CDR3 length: 14 amino acids. Germline trimming cut 1 base from V and 6 bases from J; bases unmatched to any gene: 3. Germline CDR1 SNHLY, CDR2 FYNNEI. The chain's CDR3 is CASSEDRGAQPQHF. The CDR3 DNA sequence: TGTGCCAGCAGTGAAGACAGGGGAGCTCAGCCCCAGCATTTT.

A word on this clonotype: A single base separates this from a much larger clone, so it may be a read error. This chain links TRBV29-1 with TRBJ1-2, with a weak D call TRBD1 (5 bases). V shed 6 bases and J shed 8 bases, with 13 bases lying between them. CDR3 length: 11 amino acids. Germline V gene sequence: CDR1 SQVTM, CDR2 ANQGSEA. The CDR3 nucleotides are TGCAGCGTCCGGAGTTCAGGGGGCTACACCTTC. This codes for CSVRSSGGYTF.

The V and J genes are TRBV20-1 and TRBJ2-3; 9 nucleotides line up with TRBD1. CDR1 is DFQATT, CDR2 SNEGSKA, per germline (reference sequence). The CDR3 length is 13 residues. V lost 3 bases to trimming and J lost 6 bases; unmatched junction nucleotides: 4. Written as DNA, the CDR3 is TGCAGTGCTAGGGACAGGGGCGATGATACGCAGTATTTT. Translating it yields CSARDRGDDTQYF.

The chain couples TRBV7-9 to TRBJ1-6; D may be TRBD1 (6 bases). The CDR3 loop spans 15 amino acids. Germline lookup yields CDR1 SEHNR and CDR2 FQNEAQ (reference sequence). The V end was cut by 4 bases, the J end by 9 bases, with 16 bases between. CDR3 nucleotide sequence: TGTGCCAGCAGCTCTAAGTCTATGGGGGCTTCACCCCTCCACTTT. Protein sequence: CASSSKSMGASPLHF.

This clonotype was counted between two and nine times. This chain uses TRBV4-3 with TRBJ1-5, with 8 bases aligning to TRBD1. CDR3 length: 14 amino acids. CDR1 LGHNA and CDR2 YSLEER come from the germline V gene. J lost 6 bases, V lost 2 bases, and 3 bases had no gene match. The CDR3 nucleotides are TGCGCCAGCAGCCAATCTCAGGGGGCTCAGCCCCAGCATTTT. It specifies CASSQSQGAQPQHF.

This chain uses TRBV10-3 with TRBJ2-1; maybe TRBD2 (6 bases). The length of the CDR3 is 16 residues. Trimming removed 6 bases from V and 7 bases from J, with 22 bases in between. CDR1 is ENHRY and CDR2 is SYGVKD in the germline V gene. CDR3 protein: CAISRPPGTYLNEQFF. CDR3 sequence (DNA): TGTGCCATCAGCCGCCCCCCAGGGACTTATTTAAATGAGCAGTTCTTC.

This chain links TRBV21-1 with TRBJ2-5; the table's D call, TRBD1, was not checked against the DNA. The end of the DNA fits TRBJ2-7 better, so the J call may be wrong. TRBV21-1 is a pseudogene segment. The CDR3 extends over 15 amino acids. CDR3 sequence: CASSKVGGNPYEQYF. In DNA, the CDR3 is TGTGCCAGCAGCAAAGTTGGGGGAAACCCCTACGAGCAGTACTTC.

This clonotype occurred a few times. The rearrangement links TRBV27 to TRBJ2-7; unclear D gene. The V end lost 10 bases, the J end lost 7 bases, and 23 bases lay between the germline ends. From germline, CDR1 is MNHEY and CDR2 SMNVEV (reference sequence). The CDR3 is 14 amino acids. The CDR3 spells CATSSSNLYNEQYF. The CDR3 DNA is TGTGCCACTTCTTCCAGCAACCTTTACAATGAGCAGTACTTC.

The rearrangement uses TRBV7-2 and TRBJ1-5, with a possible D match to TRBD1 (6 bases). The V gene lost 5 bases and the J gene lost 3 bases, with 11 bases spanning the gap. There are 14 residues in the CDR3. Germline assignment: CDR1 SGHTA and CDR2 FQGNSA. The CDR3 sequence: CASSQQGDNQPQHF. In nucleotides, the CDR3 is TGTGCCAGCAGCCAACAGGGAGACAATCAGCCCCAGCATTTT.

Only a few counts were recorded for this clonotype. V gene TRBV10-3 combines with J gene TRBJ2-5; 10 positions match TRBD2. The CDR3 covers 17 residues. V lost 0 bases and J lost 1; bases outside the gene matches: 5. CDR1 is ENHRY, CDR2 SYGVKD, per germline. CDR3 coding DNA: TGTGCCATCAGTGAGTCGAGACTAGCGGGTTCCCAAGAGACCCAGTACTTC. It encodes CAISESRLAGSQETQYF.

This chain joins TRBV10-2 and TRBJ2-2, with a possible D match to TRBD2 (6 bases). CDR1 is WSHSY, CDR2 SAAADI, per germline. CDR3 length equals 16 residues. Trimming took 5 bases from V and 0 from J, leaving 13 bases between them. The CDR3 DNA reads TGCGCCAGCAGTAGCAAGGAGGGAGCGAACACCGGGGAGCTGTTTTTT. Protein product: CASSSKEGANTGELFF.

CDR3 bases: TGTGCCAGCAGCAGGGGAAGGGGTGGCTACACCTTC. This codes for CASSRGRGGYTF. V is TRBV12-3 or TRBV12-4 and J is TRBJ1-2, with TRBD1 as a possible D gene (6 bases). With 6 bases removed from V and 7 bases from J, the gap between germline ends came to 12 bases. CDR3 length: 12 residues.

This clonotype occurred a few times. The CDR3 DNA reads TGTGCCAGCAGCTTAAGCTCGGAACCACTCACAGATACGCAGTATTTT. As protein: CASSLSSEPLTDTQYF. The V and J genes are TRBV13 and TRBJ2-3; D uncertain. The CDR3 is made up of 16 amino acids. Germline lookup yields CDR1 PRHDT and CDR2 FYEKMQ (reference sequence). Deletions cut 2 bases from V and 2 bases from J, with 14 bases between.

This clonotype was counted ten times or more. The V and J genes are TRBV20-1 and TRBJ1-2; 7 bases are a match to TRBD1. This CDR3 region has 13 residues. Unmatched junction bases numbered 3, after V lost 5 bases and J lost 0 bases. CDR1 is DFQATT, CDR2 SNEGSKA, per germline (reference sequence). The CDR3 bases are TGCAGTGCTTCGGGACAGACTAACTATGGCTACACCTTC. Residues: CSASGQTNYGYTF.

The chain couples TRBV20-1 to TRBJ1-1; no clear D gene. CDR3 length equals 14 residues. Germline CDR1 reads DFQATT; CDR2 reads SNEGSKA (reference sequence). CDR3 sequence: CSANPDGMNTEAFF. The CDR3 DNA follows: TGCAGCGCAAACCCCGACGGTATGAACACTGAAGCTTTCTTT.

This clonotype was recorded a few times. The rearrangement links TRBV27 to TRBJ1-2; possible D gene TRBD1, 5 bases. This CDR3 has 17 residues. The germline CDR1 and CDR2 sequences are MNHEY and SMNVEV (reference sequence). V was clipped by 3 bases and J by 4 bases, with 21 bases between them. The DNA of the CDR3 is TGTGCCAGCAGTTTCATGGAAGAGGGGAAACACCGCTATGGCTACACCTTC. This codes for CASSFMEEGKHRYGYTF.

The rearrangement uses TRBV2 and TRBJ1-2, with D tentatively TRBD1 (6 bases). CDR1 and CDR2 (germline): SNHLY, FYNNEI. The V end was cut by 2 bases, the J end by 2 bases, with 12 bases between. The CDR3 extends over 15 amino acids. DNA for the CDR3: TGTGCCAGCAGTGAATGGTCAGGGGTAAACTATGGCTACACCTTC. This codes for CASSEWSGVNYGYTF.

The chain carries TRBV6-2 or TRBV6-3 and TRBJ2-1, with D hard to call. Germline-derived CDR1 and CDR2 are MNHEY and SVGEGT. Trimming shortened V by 1 base and J by 4 bases, and 11 bases separated the two germline ends. This CDR3 region has 15 residues. CDR3 coding DNA: TGTGCCAGCAGTTACTTACAATCTTCTTACAATGAGCAGTTCTTC. Protein sequence: CASSYLQSSYNEQFF.

CDR3 sequence reads: CSVEGDGEKLFF. The DNA for the CDR3 is TGCAGCGTTGAGGGAGATGGCGAAAAACTGTTTTTT. The chain couples TRBV29-1 to TRBJ1-4; D gene ambiguous. Germline V gene data show CDR1 as SQVTM and CDR2 as ANQGSEA. There are 12 residues in the CDR3. Trimming took 3 bases from V and 8 from J, leaving 10 bases between them.

About this clonotype: An end of the junction differs from the germline gene, which may be a read error. This chain uses TRBV4-3 with TRBJ1-5; D is unclear. The V gene's germline CDR1 is LGHNA and CDR2 YSLEER. This CDR3 has 15 residues. The CDR3 bases are TGCGCCAGCAGCCAGGGCCGACAATGGCACCAGCCCCAGGATTTT. Translation gives CASSQGRQWHQPQDF.

This clonotype has only a few counts. This chain's CDR3 is CASSLAYGPSETQYF. The CDR3 DNA is TGCGCCAGCAGCTTGGCTTATGGGCCGTCGGAGACCCAGTACTTC. The chain recombines TRBV5-1 with TRBJ2-7; no firm D call. The last part of the DNA fits TRBJ2-5 better; the J call may be wrong. The CDR3 covers 15 residues. The germline V gene has CDR1 SGHRS and CDR2 YFSETQ.

This clonotype has a single count. The chain recombines TRBV7-3 with TRBJ2-1; weak D call: TRBD2 (7 bases). The CDR3 spans 16 residues. With 0 bases removed from V and 9 bases from J, the gap between germline ends came to 18 bases. CDR1 is SGHTA and CDR2 is FQGTGA in the germline V gene. The CDR3 reads CASSLTLGGGAGEQFF. The CDR3 DNA reads as TGTGCCAGCAGCTTAACGTTGGGAGGGGGGGCCGGTGAGCAGTTCTTC.

The chain links TRBV7-8 to TRBJ1-6, with a tentative D call TRBD1 (5 bases). The germline gives CDR1 SGHVS, CDR2 FQNEAQ. This CDR3 is built from 13 residues. Trimming cost V 8 bases and J 4 bases, with 9 bases left between them. The CDR3 protein is CASGADYNSPLHF. The CDR3 DNA follows: TGTGCCAGCGGGGCAGATTATAATTCACCCCTCCACTTT.

With respect to this clonotype: This clone may be a read error of a much larger clone one base away. This rearrangement joins TRBV20-1 to TRBJ2-7; 8 positions agree with TRBD2. V lost 6 bases and J lost 9; bases outside the gene matches: 28. The CDR3 runs 18 residues. The germline gives CDR1 DFQATT, CDR2 SNEGSKA (reference sequence). CDR3 region: CSAPPGLGSPSAYNGQYF. The CDR3, as DNA: TGCAGTGCCCCTCCGGGACTAGGAAGCCCTTCTGCCTACAATGGGCAGTACTTC.

This clonotype was picked up a small number of times. This chain uses TRBV2 with TRBJ1-1; weak D call: TRBD1 (6 bases). The CDR3 length is 12 residues. CDR1 SNHLY and CDR2 FYNNEI come from the germline V gene. Trimming cost V 11 bases and J 7 bases, with 17 bases left between them. For the CDR3, the DNA is TGTGCCCTCATCAGGGGCAGGGGTGAAGCTTTCTTT. Translating gives CALIRGRGEAFF.

This clonotype is a singleton in its sample. One end of the junction does not line up with germline, which may come from a read error. Here the CDR3 DNA reads TGCGGCGTTGAAGACGGGACAGGGGGTTATGAAGCTTTCTTT. As protein: CGVEDGTGGYEAFF. The chain recombines TRBV29-1 with TRBJ1-1; 11 bases map to TRBD1. Germline V gives CDR1 SQVTM, CDR2 ANQGSEA. The length of the CDR3 is 14 residues.

The chain carries TRBV20-1 and TRBJ1-2; D unclear. Trimming took 3 bases from V and 7 from J, leaving 12 bases between them. Per the germline V gene, CDR1 is DFQATT and CDR2 is SNEGSKA (reference sequence). CDR3 length: 12 amino acids. The CDR3 reads CSASRVSPGYTF. In DNA, the CDR3 is TGCAGTGCTAGCCGAGTTTCCCCTGGCTACACCTTC.

The chain carries TRBV6-2 or TRBV6-3 and TRBJ2-7; the match to TRBD1 covers 9 bases. After removal of 6 bases from V and 3 bases from J, the junction contained 6 bases not matched to a gene. The CDR3 has 14 amino acids. From germline, CDR1 is MNHEY and CDR2 SVGEGT. The chain's CDR3 is CASSYKGQGYEQYF. The CDR3 nucleotides are TGTGCCAGCAGCTACAAGGGACAGGGCTACGAGCAGTACTTC.

The J gene is TRBJ1-2, the V gene TRBV4-3; TRBD1 might be the D (5 bases). Trimming cost V 0 bases and J 5 bases, with 13 bases left between them. From germline, CDR1 is LGHNA and CDR2 YSLEER. The CDR3 has 15 residues. CDR3 sequence: CASSQDGARSYGYTF. The CDR3, as DNA: TGCGCCAGCAGCCAAGATGGGGCGAGATCGTATGGCTACACCTTC.

The CDR3 coding sequence is TGTGCCAGCAGTCACTTACTAGCGCCTGGGAAGAATGAGCAGTTCTTC. This sequence encodes CASSHLLAPGKNEQFF. V and J are TRBV6-5 and TRBJ2-1, with 7 nucleotides matching TRBD2. The CDR3 has 16 amino acids. After removal of 5 bases from V and 7 bases from J, the junction contained 14 bases not matched to a gene. CDR1 and CDR2 (germline): MNHEY, SVGAGI.